These 5 T cell receptor beta chains were all obtained from the same sample, sequenced in a study of OX40 agonist ivuxolimab in advanced cancers. The assay was immunoSEQ multiplex PCR, and TCRdb's table has in-frame clones only and misses some. This table has 70,000 to 90,000 clones, 89% appearing once. The starting material was CD4+ or CD8+ T cells sorted from blood, obtained in a trial of the OX40 agonist ivuxolimab. The receptors stem from an adult with an advanced solid tumor such as melanoma, head and neck, liver or kidney cancer.

The chain carries TRBV27 and TRBJ2-2, with 13 nucleotides matching TRBD2. CDR1 MNHEY and CDR2 SMNVEV come from the germline V gene (reference sequence). The CDR3 extends over 18 amino acids. V lost 4 bases, J lost 2 bases, and 7 bases stayed unmatched. CDR3 loop: CASSSWTSGRNNTGELFF. For the CDR3, the DNA is TGTGCCAGCAGTTCATGGACTAGCGGGAGAAATAACACCGGGGAGCTGTTTTTT.

The rearrangement links TRBV18 to TRBJ1-1; no definite D call. Deletions cut 3 bases from V and 4 bases from J, with 21 bases between. This CDR3 has 17 amino acids. Per the germline V gene, CDR1 is KGHSH and CDR2 is LQKENI. The CDR3: CASSPTDLYGLGTEAFF. DNA for the CDR3: TGTGCCAGCTCACCGACGGACCTCTATGGTTTGGGCACTGAAGCTTTCTTT.

The V call is TRBV9, the J call TRBJ1-4; D is undetermined. V was clipped by 0 bases and J by 0 bases, with 9 bases between them. The germline V gene encodes CDR1 SGDLS and CDR2 YYNGEE. The CDR3 runs 16 residues. The CDR3: CASSVGGVATNEKLFF. Here the CDR3 DNA reads TGTGCCAGCAGCGTAGGGGGAGTTGCAACTAATGAAAAACTGTTTTTT.

The genes are TRBV5-1 and TRBJ1-6; D unclear. Trimming pared 5 bases from V and 7 bases from J, leaving 16 bases between. Germline lookup yields CDR1 SGHRS and CDR2 YFSETQ. This CDR3 has 15 residues. CDR3 nucleotide sequence: TGCGCCAGCAGAACAGCGTTCTCCCTAAATTCACCCCTCCACTTT. This translates into CASRTAFSLNSPLHF.

V usage is TRBV6-5 and J usage is TRBJ2-3; weak D call: TRBD1 (8 bases). Trimming stripped 6 bases from V and 6 bases from J, with 19 bases between. Germline V gives CDR1 MNHEY, CDR2 SVGAGI. The CDR3 spans 15 residues. CDR3 amino acids: CASRRTGGGADTQYF. As DNA, the CDR3 is TGTGCCAGCAGGCGTACAGGGGGGGGTGCGGATACGCAGTATTTT.